The 25 T cell receptor beta chains below all came from one sample that was sequenced in a study of blood T cell repertoires in COVID-19. Profiling relied on immunoSEQ multiplex PCR, and the TCRdb table lists in-frame clones only, not all of them. Of more than 85,000 clones detected, 82% appear once; the ten largest clones hold about 10%. The sequencing sample was made of peripheral blood. Receptor source: a man in his 70s with acute or convalescent COVID-19.

The chain couples TRBV28 to TRBJ2-1; 10 nucleotides agree with TRBD2. Per the germline V gene, CDR1 is MDHEN and CDR2 is SYDVKM. The CDR3 loop spans 17 amino acids. After removal of 5 bases from V and 5 bases from J, the junction contained 12 bases not matched to a gene. The CDR3 is CASSPLRTSGKDNEQFF. The CDR3 DNA sequence: TGTGCCAGCAGTCCCCTCCGGACTAGCGGCAAGGACAATGAGCAGTTCTTC. The full variable domain, its missing parts supplied by reference TRBV28 and TRBJ2-1, is DVKVTQSSRYLVKRTGEKVFLECVQDMDHENMFWYRQDPGLGLRLIYFSYDVKMKEKGDIPEGYSVSREKKERFSLILESASTNQTSMYLCASSPLRTSGKDNEQFFGPGTRLTVL.

The chain is built from TRBV7-2 and TRBJ1-5; D gene uncertain. The germline V gene encodes CDR1 SGHTA and CDR2 FQGNSA. V was pared by 1 base and J by 11 bases, with 18 bases between. The CDR3 runs 15 residues. CDR3 protein: CASSLEVGQAPAQHF. CDR3 nucleotides: TGTGCCAGCAGCTTAGAGGTTGGCCAGGCCCCAGCCCAGCATTTT.

This chain joins TRBV7-9 and TRBJ2-3, with D unclear. Per the germline V gene, CDR1 is SEHNR and CDR2 is FQNEAQ (reference sequence). The length of the CDR3 is 14 residues. Trimming took 0 bases from V and 0 from J, leaving 4 bases between them. In DNA form, the CDR3 reads TGTGCCAGCAGCTTAGCGCAGAGCACAGATACGCAGTATTTT. Its translation: CASSLAQSTDTQYF.

CDR3 loop: CASSYSPGKVPTDTQYF. The CDR3 DNA is TGTGCCAGCAGTTACTCGCCCGGGAAGGTCCCCACAGATACGCAGTATTTT. This rearrangement joins TRBV6-2 or TRBV6-3 to TRBJ2-3; tentatively, D is TRBD2 (5 bases). The V and J ends lost 0 bases and 2 bases respectively, with 15 bases between them. From germline, CDR1 is MNHEY and CDR2 SVGEGT. This CDR3 region has 17 residues.

The chain employs TRBV3-1 (or the pseudogene TRBV3-2) and TRBJ2-1, with D perhaps TRBD1 (5 bases). CDR1 and CDR2 (germline): LGHDT, YNNKEL (reference sequence). V was clipped by 4 bases and J by 8 bases, with 18 bases between them. The CDR3 is 15 amino acids. The CDR3 loop is CASSPVQGVNDEQFF. CDR3 DNA: TGTGCCAGCAGCCCTGTCCAGGGTGTTAACGATGAGCAGTTCTTC.

The rearrangement joins TRBV13 to TRBJ1-3; D uncertain. The germline gives CDR1 PRHDT, CDR2 FYEKMQ (reference sequence). Trimming took 5 bases from V and 0 from J, leaving 14 bases between them. The CDR3 runs 16 residues. For the CDR3, the DNA is TGTGCCAGCAGCGTTAGCAACTCCCCCTCTGGAAACACCATATATTTT. Residues: CASSVSNSPSGNTIYF.

This chain links TRBV6-6 with TRBJ1-1; the D gene is possibly TRBD1 (5 bases). The CDR3 is 12 residues long. Germline assignment: CDR1 MNHNY and CDR2 SVGAGI (reference sequence). Trimming took off 8 bases at V and 7 bases at J, with 14 bases between the two ends. The CDR3 bases are TGTGCCAGCGAAAAGGGGCAGCTTGAAGCTTTCTTT. As protein: CASEKGQLEAFF.

The chain employs TRBV3-1 (or the pseudogene TRBV3-2) and TRBJ1-5, with D tentatively TRBD1 (5 bases). Trimming pared 6 bases from V and 11 bases from J, leaving 17 bases between. Looked up from germline, CDR1 is LGHDT and CDR2 is YNNKEL (reference sequence). The CDR3 runs to 13 residues. The CDR3 DNA sequence: TGTGCCAGCAGTCCCAGCAGGGTAAGCGCCCAGCATTTT. Amino acid sequence: CASSPSRVSAQHF.

This clone showed up just a few times. V is TRBV6-6 and J is TRBJ2-7; 7 bases are shared with TRBD1. The V segment lost 8 bases and the J segment 2 bases; nucleotides outside the gene matches: 3. Germline lookup yields CDR1 MNHNY and CDR2 SVGAGI (reference sequence). This CDR3 has 12 amino acids. CDR3 nucleotides: TGTGCCAGCTCCGGGACAGCCTACGAGCAGTACTTC. It yields the protein CASSGTAYEQYF.

The chain has TRBV6-6 and TRBJ1-4; the D gene is possibly TRBD1 (5 bases). V was trimmed by 1 base and J by 11 bases, leaving 17 bases between them. The CDR3 loop spans 15 amino acids. Germline V lookup: CDR1 MNHNY, CDR2 SVGAGI (reference sequence). The CDR3 region is CASSYFGGGLAKLFF. CDR3 nucleotide sequence: TGTGCCAGCAGTTACTTCGGGGGTGGTTTGGCGAAACTGTTTTTT.

The chain employs TRBV30 and TRBJ1-1; 8 positions agree with TRBD1. With 4 bases clipped from V and 1 base from J, the junction kept 8 bases outside the gene matches. From germline, CDR1 is GTSNPN and CDR2 SVGIG (reference sequence). This CDR3 region has 15 residues. CDR3 sequence (DNA): TGTGCCTGGATGGGCCAGGGGGCAAGGAACACTGAAGCTTTCTTT. Protein: CAWMGQGARNTEAFF.

As concerns this clone: One end of the junction fails to match germline, which may point to a read error. The chain links TRBV18 to TRBJ2-7, with unresolved D. This CDR3 is built from 13 residues. Per germline, CDR1 KGHSH and CDR2 LQKENI. This chain's CDR3 is CASTPLNSYEQYF. The CDR3 bases are TGTGCCAGCACACCTTTAAACTCCTACGAGCAGTACTTC.

The chain uses TRBV10-1 and TRBJ2-4; a possible D gene is TRBD2 (6 bases). Germline V gene lookup returns CDR1 WNHNN and CDR2 SYGVQD (reference sequence). CDR3 length: 13 residues. V was cut by 6 bases and J by 0 bases, with 6 bases left in between. In DNA form, the CDR3 reads TGCGCCAGCAGGGGACTAGCCAAAAACATTCAGTACTTC. It translates to CASRGLAKNIQYF.

The rearrangement uses TRBV7-9 and TRBJ1-3; D remains unclear. Between the trimmed V and J ends, which lost 5 bases and 0 bases, there was a span of 17 bases. The CDR3 extends over 17 amino acids. The germline CDR1 and CDR2 sequences are SEHNR and FQNEAQ (reference sequence). CDR3 nucleotide sequence: TGTGCCAGCAGCCCCGGGTCCTTGTTGTACTCTGGAAACACCATATATTTT. This translates into CASSPGSLLYSGNTIYF. Looking up the rest from reference TRBV7-9 and TRBJ1-3 gives the full variable domain: DTGVSQNPRHKITKRGQNVTFRCDPISEHNRLYWYRQTLGQGPEFLTYFQNEAQLEKSRLLSDRFSAERPKGSFSTLEIQRTEQGDSAMYLCASSPGSLLYSGNTIYFGEGSWLTVV.

The V and J genes are TRBV27 and TRBJ2-6, with 9 bases lining up with TRBD1. J lost 4 bases, V lost 4 bases, and 14 bases had no gene match. This CDR3 contains 19 residues. Germline CDR1 MNHEY, CDR2 SMNVEV (reference sequence). CDR3 sequence: CASSSIVPGQGKGANVLTF. Written as DNA, the CDR3 is TGTGCCAGCAGTTCAATCGTCCCGGGACAGGGAAAAGGGGCCAACGTCCTGACTTTC.

The table lists this clone with a few counts. The rearrangement links TRBV14 to TRBJ1-2, with 7 bases matching TRBD1. Germline-derived CDR1 and CDR2 are SGHDN and FVKESK. This CDR3 contains 17 residues. The V segment lost 0 bases and the J segment 3 bases; nucleotides outside the gene matches: 10. The CDR3 loop reads CASSQDAYRGVHYGYTF. The CDR3 DNA follows: TGTGCCAGCAGCCAAGATGCTTACAGGGGTGTGCACTATGGCTACACCTTC.

V and J are TRBV19 and TRBJ2-1; D is ambiguous. Trimming stripped 3 bases from V and 5 bases from J, with 14 bases between. The CDR3 consists of 15 residues. Germline CDR1 is LNHDA and CDR2 is SQIVND (reference sequence). CDR3 amino acids: CASSIMKDTNNEQFF. DNA for the CDR3: TGTGCCAGTAGTATCATGAAAGATACTAACAATGAGCAGTTCTTC.

This sequence joins TRBV7-9 and TRBJ2-2; TRBD1 matches 11 bases. Unmatched junction bases numbered 4, after V lost 6 bases and J lost 4 bases. This CDR3 comprises 15 residues. Per germline, CDR1 SEHNR and CDR2 FQNEAQ (reference sequence). The CDR3 region is CASRGTGGATGELFF. The CDR3 region has the DNA TGTGCCAGCAGAGGGACAGGGGGAGCCACCGGGGAGCTGTTTTTT.

This rearrangement joins TRBV7-9 to TRBJ1-1; 8 bases map to TRBD1. The CDR3 is 15 residues long. Trimming at V came to 2 bases and at J to 4 bases, leaving 6 bases not matched to a gene. Germline CDR1 reads SEHNR; CDR2 reads FQNEAQ (reference sequence). The CDR3 DNA is TGTGCCAGCAGCTTATCAGGGGGCCGGAGCACTGAAGCTTTCTTT. Translating it yields CASSLSGGRSTEAFF.

V and J are TRBV6-1 and TRBJ2-5; TRBD1 is a possible D gene (7 bases). CDR3 length: 16 amino acids. The germline V and J ends were trimmed by 3 bases and 0 bases, with 14 bases remaining between them. Germline values: CDR1 MNHNS, CDR2 SASEGT. CDR3: CASSDGGGWDQETQYF. The CDR3 nucleotides are TGTGCCAGCAGTGACGGAGGGGGCTGGGACCAAGAGACCCAGTACTTC.

The chain links TRBV5-8 to TRBJ1-5; 7 bases map to TRBD1. J gave up 3 bases and V 5 bases, and 8 bases lay outside the gene matches. The length of the CDR3 is 15 residues. CDR1 and CDR2 (germline): SGHTS, YDEGEE. The CDR3, as DNA: TGTGCCAGCAGGCGAGCCGGGACAGTCAATCAGCCCCAGCATTTT. This codes for CASRRAGTVNQPQHF.

The rearrangement links TRBV6-6 to TRBJ2-6; unclear D gene. CDR3 length: 16 amino acids. The V gene's germline CDR1 is MNHNY and CDR2 SVGAGI (reference sequence). Trimming pared 7 bases from V and 0 bases from J, leaving 13 bases between. CDR3 DNA sequence: TGTGCCAGCACCGCGGTAGGAGTCTCTGGGGCCAACGTCCTGACTTTC. This encodes CASTAVGVSGANVLTF.

The genes are TRBV5-1 and TRBJ1-1, with TRBD1 matching 7 bases. Germline V gene data show CDR1 as SGHRS and CDR2 as YFSETQ. V lost 4 bases and J lost 0; bases outside the gene matches: 9. CDR3 length equals 16 residues. For the CDR3, the DNA is TGCGCCAGCAGCCGCCGGGACAGTACGATGAACACTGAAGCTTTCTTT. This codes for CASSRRDSTMNTEAFF.

The chain has TRBV19 and TRBJ1-2; 7 positions agree with TRBD1. Trimming took 5 bases from V and 4 from J; bases not matched to a gene: 4. Per the germline V gene, CDR1 is LNHDA and CDR2 is SQIVND (reference sequence). This CDR3 spans 13 amino acids. DNA of the CDR3: TGTGCCAGTAGTTTCGGACAGGCCTATGGCTACACCTTC. This encodes CASSFGQAYGYTF.

The V call is TRBV2, the J call TRBJ2-2; 10 nucleotides align to TRBD2. In germline, CDR1 is SNHLY, CDR2 FYNNEI. There are 16 residues in the CDR3. Unmatched junction bases numbered 8, after V lost 6 bases and J lost 4 bases. CDR3 DNA: TGTGCCAGCAGGTCGGGACTAGCGATCAGCACCGGGGAGCTGTTTTTT. As protein: CASRSGLAISTGELFF.